This entry concerns a single TCR beta chain. This record belongs to a study of blood T cell repertoires in COVID-19. Looking at the study overall: Some COVID-19 samples were acute and others convalescent; all came from the United States, Italy and Spain. The analysed material was cDNA or gDNA that came from T cells, B-cell-depleted T cells, or PBMCs.

As originally analysed: The assay estimated nucleated cells by amplifying reference gene primers. TCRdb's table, derived via immunoSEQ multiplex PCR, lists solely in-frame clones and lacks some. V, J and clone size reflect that table, while D and trimming were determined from the DNA. The sample shows 250,000 to 350,000 clones, approximately 86% of them seen only once. Germline-derived CDR1 and CDR2 are SEHNR and FQNEAQ (reference sequence). This CDR3 contains 19 residues. Germline trimming cut 5 bases from V and 0 bases from J; bases unmatched to any gene: 11. The gene calls are TRBV7-9 and TRBJ2-2, with 11 nucleotides matching TRBD2. Source material: peripheral blood. The receptor comes from a man between 18 and 29 years old with active or convalescent COVID-19. The CDR3 loop is CASSPSWGTSGSNTGELFF. The CDR3 nucleotides read TGTGCCAGCAGCCCATCCTGGGGGACTAGCGGATCGAACACCGGGGAGCTGTTTTTT.